The 9 T cell receptor beta chains below all came from one sample that was sequenced in a study of T cell responses to AZD1222 COVID-19 vaccine. Data came from immunoSEQ multiplex PCR; TCRdb stores just in-frame clones and leaves some out. The sample holds around 150,000 clones, approximately 90% seen once. This specimen consisted of peripheral blood, obtained on day 0 of AZD1222 vaccination. These receptors all stem from an adult in good health.

The chain combines TRBV6-5 with TRBJ1-2; weak D call: TRBD1 (5 bases). With 8 bases removed from V and 0 bases from J, the gap between germline ends came to 16 bases. Germline V gene sequence: CDR1 MNHEY, CDR2 SVGAGI. The CDR3 has 15 amino acids. CDR3: CASSPGIVTNYGYTF. In DNA, the CDR3 is TGTGCCAGCTCCCCAGGGATTGTCACTAACTATGGCTACACCTTC.

The V call is TRBV6-1, the J call TRBJ2-7; D is uncertain. V was shortened by 1 base and J by 2 bases, with 12 bases between the two germline ends. Germline CDR1 is MNHNS and CDR2 is SASEGT. The CDR3 is made up of 15 amino acids. CDR3 region: CASSEVGVLAYEQYF. CDR3 DNA: TGTGCCAGCAGTGAAGTCGGTGTACTTGCCTACGAGCAGTACTTC.

The V gene is TRBV27, the J gene TRBJ2-7; D call uncertain. The V end lost 5 bases, the J end lost 4 bases, and 12 bases lay between the germline ends. Germline assignment: CDR1 MNHEY and CDR2 SMNVEV (reference sequence). This CDR3 comprises 13 residues. CDR3 sequence (DNA): TGTGCCAGCAGTCTAACTGCAGCGTACGAGCAGTACTTC. This translates into CASSLTAAYEQYF.

The chain couples TRBV11-2 to TRBJ2-1, with D possibly TRBD2 on 6 matching bases. V shed 7 bases and J shed 3 bases, with 22 bases lying between them. Germline CDR1 and CDR2: SGHAT and FQNNGV. This CDR3 contains 17 residues. CDR3 sequence reads: CASTSFKRRDFYNEQFF. The CDR3 DNA reads as TGTGCCAGCACCTCTTTTAAGCGTCGGGACTTCTACAATGAGCAGTTCTTC.

The chain couples TRBV28 to TRBJ2-7; the match to TRBD1 covers 8 bases. From germline, CDR1 is MDHEN and CDR2 SYDVKM. J was trimmed by 0 bases and V by 3 bases; bases with no gene match: 4. CDR3 length: 15 residues. CDR3 protein: CASSFRGQASYEQYF. The DNA of the CDR3 is TGTGCCAGCAGTTTTAGGGGACAGGCCTCCTACGAGCAGTACTTC.

The gene calls are TRBV28 and TRBJ2-4; D possibly corresponds to TRBD1 (5 bases). V was shortened by 5 bases and J by 2 bases, with 16 bases between the two germline ends. CDR1 and CDR2 (germline): MDHEN, SYDVKM. This CDR3 is built from 16 residues. This chain's CDR3 is CASSPMRQITKNIQYF. The CDR3 DNA follows: TGTGCCAGCAGTCCCATGAGACAGATTACCAAAAACATTCAGTACTTC.

This chain links TRBV6-4 with TRBJ2-2, with D maybe TRBD2 (6 bases). The CDR3 spans 16 residues. The germline gives CDR1 MRHNA, CDR2 SNTAGT. V dropped 2 bases and J dropped 7 bases, with 17 bases sitting between them. The DNA for the CDR3 is TGTGCCAGCAGTGACGGCCGGGAACACGGGGGCGGGGAGCTGTTTTTT. Amino acid sequence: CASSDGREHGGGELFF.

This chain links TRBV28 with TRBJ2-7; D remains ambiguous. V lost 5 bases, J lost 3 bases, and 8 bases lay in between. The CDR3 is 12 residues long. Germline values: CDR1 MDHEN, CDR2 SYDVKM. The DNA for the CDR3 is TGTGCCAGCAGTCCCCTATACTACGAGCAGTACTTC. Translated: CASSPLYYEQYF.

The chain recombines TRBV10-3 with TRBJ2-3; 7 bases match TRBD2. The CDR3 sequence is 19 residues long. The V gene end was trimmed by 0 bases and the J gene end by 1 base; junction bases not matched to a gene: 13. Germline CDR1 reads ENHRY; CDR2 reads SYGVKD. This CDR3 reads CAISESGGGGDFRTDTQYF. DNA of the CDR3: TGTGCCATCAGTGAGTCTGGGGGGGGTGGGGACTTTCGCACAGATACGCAGTATTTT.